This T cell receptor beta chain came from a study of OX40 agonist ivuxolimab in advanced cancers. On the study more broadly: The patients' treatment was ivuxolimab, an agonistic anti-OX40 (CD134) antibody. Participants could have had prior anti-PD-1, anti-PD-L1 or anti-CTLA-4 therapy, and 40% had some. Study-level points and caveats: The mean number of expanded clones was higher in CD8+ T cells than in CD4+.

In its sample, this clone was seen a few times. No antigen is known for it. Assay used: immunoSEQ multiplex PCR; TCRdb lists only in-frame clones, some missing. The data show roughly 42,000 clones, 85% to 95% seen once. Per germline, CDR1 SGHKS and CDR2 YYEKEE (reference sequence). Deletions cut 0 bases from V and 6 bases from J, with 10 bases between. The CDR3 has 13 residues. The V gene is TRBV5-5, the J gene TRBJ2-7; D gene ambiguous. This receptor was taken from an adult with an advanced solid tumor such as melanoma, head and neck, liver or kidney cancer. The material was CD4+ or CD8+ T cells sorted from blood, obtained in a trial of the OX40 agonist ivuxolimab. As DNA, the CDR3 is TGTGCCAGCAGCTTGGTAGTTGATCGCGAGCAGTACTTC. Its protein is CASSLVVDREQYF. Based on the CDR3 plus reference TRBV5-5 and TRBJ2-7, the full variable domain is DAGVTQSPTHLIKTRGQQVTLRCSPISGHKSVSWYQQVLGQGPQFIFQYYEKEERGRGNFPDRFSARQFPNYSSELNVNALLLGDSALYLCASSLVVDREQYFGPGTRLTVT.